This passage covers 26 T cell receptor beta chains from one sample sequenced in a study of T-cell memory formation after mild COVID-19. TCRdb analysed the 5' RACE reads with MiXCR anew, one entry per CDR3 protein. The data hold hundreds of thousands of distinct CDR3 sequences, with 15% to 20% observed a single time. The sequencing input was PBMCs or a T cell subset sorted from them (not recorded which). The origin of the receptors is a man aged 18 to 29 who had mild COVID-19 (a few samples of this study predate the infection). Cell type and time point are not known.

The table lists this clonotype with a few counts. CDR3 sequence reads: CASSLDLAGGEQYF. The CDR3 region has the DNA TGTGCCAGCAGCTTAGACCTAGCGGGGGGCGAGCAGTACTTC. The chain uses TRBV7-9 and TRBJ2-7, with 11 bases identical to TRBD2. The germline V gene has CDR1 SEHNR and CDR2 FQNEAQ (reference sequence). The CDR3 is 14 amino acids. Unmatched junction bases numbered 2, after V lost 1 base and J lost 6 bases.

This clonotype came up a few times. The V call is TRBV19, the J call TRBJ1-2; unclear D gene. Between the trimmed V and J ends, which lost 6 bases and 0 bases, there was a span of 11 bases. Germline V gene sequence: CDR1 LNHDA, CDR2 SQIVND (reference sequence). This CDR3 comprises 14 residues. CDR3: CASRNSKSNYGYTF. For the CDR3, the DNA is TGTGCCAGTAGAAACAGCAAGTCTAACTATGGCTACACCTTC.

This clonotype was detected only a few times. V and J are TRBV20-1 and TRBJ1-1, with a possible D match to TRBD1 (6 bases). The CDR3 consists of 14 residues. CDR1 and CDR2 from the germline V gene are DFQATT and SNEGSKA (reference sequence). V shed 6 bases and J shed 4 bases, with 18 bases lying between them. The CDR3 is CSAQKETGGTEAFF. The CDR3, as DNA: TGCAGTGCCCAAAAAGAGACAGGAGGCACTGAAGCTTTCTTT.

The CDR3: CASSFRGRSRTAAFF. The CDR3 DNA reads as TGCGCCAGCAGCTTTCGTGGTCGAAGCAGGACAGCAGCTTTCTTT. The gene calls are TRBV5-1 and TRBJ1-1, with D possibly being TRBD1 (6 bases). The CDR3 is made up of 15 amino acids. Trimming removed 2 bases at V and 10 bases at J, with 21 bases between. Germline CDR1 SGHRS, CDR2 YFSETQ.

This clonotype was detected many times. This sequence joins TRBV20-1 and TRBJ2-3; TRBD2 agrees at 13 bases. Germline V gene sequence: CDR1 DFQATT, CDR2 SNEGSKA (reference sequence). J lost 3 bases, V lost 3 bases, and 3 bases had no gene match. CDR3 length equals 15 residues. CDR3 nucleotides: TGCAGTGCTAGGAAACTAGCGGGGGGGACAGATACGCAGTATTTT. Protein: CSARKLAGGTDTQYF.

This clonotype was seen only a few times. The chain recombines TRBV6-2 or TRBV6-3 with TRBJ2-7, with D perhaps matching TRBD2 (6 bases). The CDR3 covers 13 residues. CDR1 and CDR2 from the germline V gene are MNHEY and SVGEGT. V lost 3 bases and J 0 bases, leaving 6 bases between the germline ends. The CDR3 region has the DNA TGTGCCAGCAGTTATAGCGGCTCCTACGAGCAGTACGTC. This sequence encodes CASSYSGSYEQYV.

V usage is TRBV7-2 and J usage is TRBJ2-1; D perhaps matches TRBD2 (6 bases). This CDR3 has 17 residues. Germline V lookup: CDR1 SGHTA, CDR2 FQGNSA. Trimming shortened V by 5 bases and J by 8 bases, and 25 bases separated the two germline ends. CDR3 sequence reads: CASSGPSRRGRFDEQFF. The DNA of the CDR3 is TGTGCCAGCAGCGGACCATCAAGGCGGGGCCGGTTCGATGAGCAGTTCTTC.

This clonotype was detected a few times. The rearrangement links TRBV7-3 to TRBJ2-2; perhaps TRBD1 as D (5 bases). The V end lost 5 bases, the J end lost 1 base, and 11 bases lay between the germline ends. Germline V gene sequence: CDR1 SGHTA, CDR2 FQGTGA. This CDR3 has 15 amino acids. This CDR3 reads CASSRTPLNTGELFF. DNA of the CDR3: TGTGCCAGCAGCCGGACACCGTTGAACACCGGGGAGCTGTTTTTT.

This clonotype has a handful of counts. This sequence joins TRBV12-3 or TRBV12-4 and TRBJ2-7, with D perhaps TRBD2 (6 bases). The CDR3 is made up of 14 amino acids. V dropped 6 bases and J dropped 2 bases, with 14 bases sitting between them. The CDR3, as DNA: TGTGCCAGCAGGGAACTAGCAAGCACCTACGAGCAGTACTTC. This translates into CASRELASTYEQYF.

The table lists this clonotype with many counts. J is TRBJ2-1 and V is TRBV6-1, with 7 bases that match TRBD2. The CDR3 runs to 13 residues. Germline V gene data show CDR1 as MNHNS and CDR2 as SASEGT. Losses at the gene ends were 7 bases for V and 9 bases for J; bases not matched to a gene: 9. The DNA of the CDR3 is TGTGCCAGCAACCCGAGCGGGGAGGGTGAGCAGTTCTTC. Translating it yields CASNPSGEGEQFF.

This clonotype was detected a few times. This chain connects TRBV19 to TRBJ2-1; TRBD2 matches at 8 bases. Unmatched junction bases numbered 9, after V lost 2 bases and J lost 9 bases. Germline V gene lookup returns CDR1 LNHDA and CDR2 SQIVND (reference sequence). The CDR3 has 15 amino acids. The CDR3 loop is CASSIQAGAPGEQFF. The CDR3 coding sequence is TGTGCCAGTAGTATACAAGCGGGGGCTCCGGGTGAGCAGTTCTTC.

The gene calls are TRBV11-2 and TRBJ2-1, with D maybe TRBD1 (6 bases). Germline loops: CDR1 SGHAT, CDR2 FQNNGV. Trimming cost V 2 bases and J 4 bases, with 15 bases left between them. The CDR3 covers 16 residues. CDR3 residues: CASSLSPGVVYNEQFF. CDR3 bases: TGTGCCAGCAGCTTATCCCCAGGGGTCGTATACAATGAGCAGTTCTTC.

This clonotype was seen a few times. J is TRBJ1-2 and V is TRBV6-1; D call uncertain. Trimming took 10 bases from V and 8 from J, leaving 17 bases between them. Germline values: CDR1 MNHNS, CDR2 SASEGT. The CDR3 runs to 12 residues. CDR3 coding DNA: TGTGCCACCGACGATCACAAGTCGGGCTACACCTTC. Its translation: CATDDHKSGYTF.

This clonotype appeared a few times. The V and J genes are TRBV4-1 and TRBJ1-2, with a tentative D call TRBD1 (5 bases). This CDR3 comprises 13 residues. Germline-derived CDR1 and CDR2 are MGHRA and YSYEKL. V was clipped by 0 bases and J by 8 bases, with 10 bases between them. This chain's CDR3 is CASSQEKGPGYTF. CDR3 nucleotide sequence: TGCGCCAGCAGCCAAGAAAAGGGACCCGGCTACACCTTC.

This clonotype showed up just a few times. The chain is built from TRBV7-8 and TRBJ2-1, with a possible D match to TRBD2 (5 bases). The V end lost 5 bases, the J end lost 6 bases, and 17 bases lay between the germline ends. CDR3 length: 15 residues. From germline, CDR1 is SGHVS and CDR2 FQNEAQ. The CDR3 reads CASSPSRGRGNEQFF. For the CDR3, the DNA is TGTGCCAGCAGCCCCTCTCGGGGTCGAGGCAATGAGCAGTTCTTC.

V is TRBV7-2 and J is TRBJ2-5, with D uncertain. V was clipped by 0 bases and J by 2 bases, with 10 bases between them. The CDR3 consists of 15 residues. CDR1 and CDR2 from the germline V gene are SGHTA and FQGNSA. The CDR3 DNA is TGTGCCAGCAGCTTAGCGAGCGCAGCTCAAGAGACCCAGTACTTC. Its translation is CASSLASAAQETQYF.

The CDR3 DNA follows: TGCGCCAGCAGCCTAAACACAGGGTCCTACGAGCAGTACGTC. Its translation: CASSLNTGSYEQYV. The V and J genes are TRBV4-1 and TRBJ2-7; a possible D gene is TRBD1 (6 bases). Germline lookup yields CDR1 MGHRA and CDR2 YSYEKL. CDR3 size: 14 residues. V was cut by 4 bases and J by 1 base, with 11 bases left in between.

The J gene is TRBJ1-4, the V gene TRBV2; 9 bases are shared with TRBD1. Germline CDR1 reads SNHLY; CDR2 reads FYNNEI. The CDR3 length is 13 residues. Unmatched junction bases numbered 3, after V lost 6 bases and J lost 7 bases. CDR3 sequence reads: CASRGTGSEKLFF. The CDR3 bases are TGTGCCAGCAGGGGGACAGGGTCTGAAAAACTGTTTTTT.

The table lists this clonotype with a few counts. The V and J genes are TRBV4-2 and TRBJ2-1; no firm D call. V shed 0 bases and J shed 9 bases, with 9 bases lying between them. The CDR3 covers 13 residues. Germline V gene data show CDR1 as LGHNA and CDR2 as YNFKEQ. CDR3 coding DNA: TGTGCCAGCAGCCAAGATACTGTTGTTGAGCAGTTCTTC. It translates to CASSQDTVVEQFF.

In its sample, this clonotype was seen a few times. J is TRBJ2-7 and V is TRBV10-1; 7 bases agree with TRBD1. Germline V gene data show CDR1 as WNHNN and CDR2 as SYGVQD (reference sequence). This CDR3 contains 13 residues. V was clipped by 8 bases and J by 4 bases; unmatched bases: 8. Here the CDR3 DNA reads TGCGCCAGCTGTCCAGGGGGTATGTACGAGCAGTACTTC. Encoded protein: CASCPGGMYEQYF.

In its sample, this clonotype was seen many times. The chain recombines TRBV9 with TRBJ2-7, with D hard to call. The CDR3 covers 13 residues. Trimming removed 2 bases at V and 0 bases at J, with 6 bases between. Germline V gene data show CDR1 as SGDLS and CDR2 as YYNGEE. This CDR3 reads CASSVDISYEQYF. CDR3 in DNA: TGTGCCAGCAGCGTCGACATCTCCTACGAGCAGTACTTC.

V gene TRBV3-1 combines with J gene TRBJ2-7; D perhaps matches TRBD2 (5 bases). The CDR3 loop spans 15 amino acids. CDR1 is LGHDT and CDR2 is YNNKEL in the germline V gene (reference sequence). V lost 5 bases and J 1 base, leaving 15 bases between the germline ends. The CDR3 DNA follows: TGTGCCAGCAGCGGGCGGGTCAACCGATCCTACGAGCAGTACTTC. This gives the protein CASSGRVNRSYEQYF.

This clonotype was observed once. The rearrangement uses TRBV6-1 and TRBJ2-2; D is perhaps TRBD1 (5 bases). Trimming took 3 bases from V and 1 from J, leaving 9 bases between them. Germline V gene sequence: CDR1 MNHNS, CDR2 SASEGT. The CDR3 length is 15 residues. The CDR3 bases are TGTGCCAGCAGTGAGGCAGGGTTGAACACCGGGGAGCTGTTTTTT. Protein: CASSEAGLNTGELFF.

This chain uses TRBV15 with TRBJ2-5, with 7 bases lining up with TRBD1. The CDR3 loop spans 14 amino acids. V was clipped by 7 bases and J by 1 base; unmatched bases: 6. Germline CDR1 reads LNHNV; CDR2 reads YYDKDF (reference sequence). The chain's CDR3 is CATKGGRFQETQYF. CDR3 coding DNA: TGTGCCACCAAAGGGGGCAGGTTCCAAGAGACCCAGTACTTC.

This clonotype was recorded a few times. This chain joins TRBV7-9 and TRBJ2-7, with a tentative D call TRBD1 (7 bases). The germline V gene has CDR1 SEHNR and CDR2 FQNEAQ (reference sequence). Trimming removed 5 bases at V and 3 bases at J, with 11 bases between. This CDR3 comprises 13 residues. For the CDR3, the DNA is TGTGCCAGCAGCGCAGGGGGAGGCTACGAGCAGTACGTC. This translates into CASSAGGGYEQYV.

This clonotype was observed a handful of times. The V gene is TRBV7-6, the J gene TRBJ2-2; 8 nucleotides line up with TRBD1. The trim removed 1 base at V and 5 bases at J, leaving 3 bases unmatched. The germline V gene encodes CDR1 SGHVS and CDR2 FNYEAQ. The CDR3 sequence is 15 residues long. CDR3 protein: CASSLEGQATGELFF. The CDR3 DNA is TGTGCCAGCAGCTTAGAGGGACAGGCAACCGGGGAGCTGTTTTTT.